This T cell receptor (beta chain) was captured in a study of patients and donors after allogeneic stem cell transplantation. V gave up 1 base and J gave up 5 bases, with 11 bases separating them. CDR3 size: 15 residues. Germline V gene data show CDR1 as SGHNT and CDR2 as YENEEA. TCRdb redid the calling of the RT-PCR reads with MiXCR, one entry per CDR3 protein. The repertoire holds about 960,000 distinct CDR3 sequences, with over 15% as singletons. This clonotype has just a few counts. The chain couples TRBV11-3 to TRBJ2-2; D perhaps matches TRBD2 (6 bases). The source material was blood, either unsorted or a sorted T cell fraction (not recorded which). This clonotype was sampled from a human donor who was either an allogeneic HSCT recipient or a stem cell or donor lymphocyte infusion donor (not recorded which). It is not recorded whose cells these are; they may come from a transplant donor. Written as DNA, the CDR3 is TGTGCCAGCAGCTTAGGGGACTTGCTAACCGGGGAGCTGTTTTTT. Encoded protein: CASSLGDLLTGELFF.